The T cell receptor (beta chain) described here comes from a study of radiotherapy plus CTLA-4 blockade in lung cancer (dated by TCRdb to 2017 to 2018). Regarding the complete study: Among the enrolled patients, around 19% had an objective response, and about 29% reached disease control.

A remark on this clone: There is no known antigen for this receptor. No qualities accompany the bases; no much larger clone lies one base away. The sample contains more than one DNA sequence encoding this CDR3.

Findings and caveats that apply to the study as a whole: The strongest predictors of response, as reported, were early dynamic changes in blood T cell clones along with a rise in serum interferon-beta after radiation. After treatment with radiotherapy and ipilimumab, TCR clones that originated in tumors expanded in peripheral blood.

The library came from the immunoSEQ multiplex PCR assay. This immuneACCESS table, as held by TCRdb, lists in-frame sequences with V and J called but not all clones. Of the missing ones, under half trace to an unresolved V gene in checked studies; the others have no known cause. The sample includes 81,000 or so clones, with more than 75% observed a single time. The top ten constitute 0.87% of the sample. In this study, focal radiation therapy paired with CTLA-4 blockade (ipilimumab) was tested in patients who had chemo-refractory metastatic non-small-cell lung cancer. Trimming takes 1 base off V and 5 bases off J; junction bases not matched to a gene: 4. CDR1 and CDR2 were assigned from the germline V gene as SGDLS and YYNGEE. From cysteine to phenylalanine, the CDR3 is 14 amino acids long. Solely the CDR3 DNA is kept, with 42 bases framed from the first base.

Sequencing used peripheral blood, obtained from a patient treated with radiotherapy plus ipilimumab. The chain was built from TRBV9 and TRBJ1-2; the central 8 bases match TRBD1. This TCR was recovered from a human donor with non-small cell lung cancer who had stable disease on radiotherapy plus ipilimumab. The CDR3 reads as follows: CASSVRGQEYGYTF. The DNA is TGTGCCAGCAGCGTACGGGGACAGGAATATGGCTACACCTTC.